The clone carrying this T cell receptor (beta chain) was seen a single time. One entry per CDR3 protein, called by TCRdb with MiXCR from the RT-PCR reads. There are about 540,000 distinct CDR3 sequences in the sample; roughly 23% occur only once, and 2.5% to 3% lies in the top ten. Trimming took 3 bases from V and 5 from J, leaving 12 bases between them. Germline V gene lookup returns CDR1 SNHLY and CDR2 FYNNEI. This CDR3 region has 14 residues. The data belong to a study of response to subunit inactivated influenza vaccine. The same data also went into a second study, on T cells expressing NK-cell markers. Per that paper: What made the TCR beta cDNA was 5'RACE template switching with UMIs. Only alpha-beta TCR T cells were sorted in several experiments, using an anti-gamma-delta TCR antibody.

The sequenced sample was CD4+ T cells sorted from PBMCs, obtained about 11 days after vaccination. The clonotype comes from a man between 45 and 60 years old who received an inactivated influenza vaccine. The chain is built from TRBV2 and TRBJ2-3; maybe TRBD1 (5 bases). The CDR3 bases are TGTGCCAGCAGTGACAACAGGTCGGGAGATACGCAGTATTTT. It specifies CASSDNRSGDTQYF.